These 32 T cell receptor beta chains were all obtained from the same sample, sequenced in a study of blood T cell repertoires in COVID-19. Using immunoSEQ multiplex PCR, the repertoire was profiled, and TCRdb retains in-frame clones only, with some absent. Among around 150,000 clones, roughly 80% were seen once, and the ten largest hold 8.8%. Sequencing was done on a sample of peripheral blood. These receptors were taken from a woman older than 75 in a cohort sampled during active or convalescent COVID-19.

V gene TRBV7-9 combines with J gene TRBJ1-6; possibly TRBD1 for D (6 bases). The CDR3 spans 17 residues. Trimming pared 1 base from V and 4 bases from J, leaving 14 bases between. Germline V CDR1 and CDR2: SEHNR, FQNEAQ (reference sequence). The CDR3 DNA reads TGTGCCAGCAGCTTAGACAGGGTAGCTAATTATAATTCACCCCTCCACTTT. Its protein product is CASSLDRVANYNSPLHF.

CDR3 bases: TGTGCCAGCAGATGGGGGCAGTTGAACACTGAAGCTTTCTTT. Encoded protein: CASRWGQLNTEAFF. The gene calls are TRBV5-6 and TRBJ1-1; D is perhaps TRBD1 (6 bases). Trimming pared 5 bases from V and 0 bases from J, leaving 11 bases between. CDR1 is SGHDT, CDR2 YYEEEE, per germline. The length of the CDR3 is 14 residues.

CDR3 bases: TGTGCCAGCACCCCTGCAGGACTAGGGACAGATACGCAGTATTTT. It specifies CASTPAGLGTDTQYF. The chain is built from TRBV7-9 and TRBJ2-3, with TRBD2 identical over 7 bases. The CDR3 contains 15 residues. The germline gives CDR1 SEHNR, CDR2 FQNEAQ (reference sequence). V lost 7 bases, J lost 3 bases, and 10 bases stayed unmatched. Combining the CDR3 with reference TRBV7-9 and TRBJ2-3 gives the whole variable domain DTGVSQNPRHKITKRGQNVTFRCDPISEHNRLYWYRQTLGQGPEFLTYFQNEAQLEKSRLLSDRFSAERPKGSFSTLEIQRTEQGDSAMYLCASTPAGLGTDTQYFGPGTRLTVL.

The CDR3 loop reads CASSPSLQGVPFEQYV. The CDR3 coding sequence is TGTGCCAGCAGTCCATCTTTACAGGGGGTTCCCTTCGAGCAGTACGTC. The rearrangement joins TRBV27 to TRBJ2-7; 8 bases agree with TRBD1. Trimming removed 5 bases from V and 6 bases from J; junction bases left unmatched: 15. The CDR3 totals 16 residues. Germline CDR1 MNHEY, CDR2 SMNVEV (reference sequence).

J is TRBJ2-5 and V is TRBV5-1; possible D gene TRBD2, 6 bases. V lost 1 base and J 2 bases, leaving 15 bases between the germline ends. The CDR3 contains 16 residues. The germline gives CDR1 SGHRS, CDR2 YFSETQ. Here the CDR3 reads CASSLFGPGTQETQYF. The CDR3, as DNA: TGCGCCAGCAGCTTGTTCGGGCCGGGGACTCAAGAGACCCAGTACTTC.

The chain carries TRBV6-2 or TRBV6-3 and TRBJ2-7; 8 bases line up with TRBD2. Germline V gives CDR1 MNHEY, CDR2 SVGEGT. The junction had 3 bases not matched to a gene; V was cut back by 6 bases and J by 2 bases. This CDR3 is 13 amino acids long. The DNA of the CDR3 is TGTGCCAGCAGCCAGCGGGGGACCTACGAGCAGTACGTC. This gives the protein CASSQRGTYEQYV.

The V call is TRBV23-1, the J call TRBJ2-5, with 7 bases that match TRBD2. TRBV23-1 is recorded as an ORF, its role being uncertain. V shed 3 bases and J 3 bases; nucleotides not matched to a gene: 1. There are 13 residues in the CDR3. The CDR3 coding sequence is TGCGCCAGCAGTCAGGGGGGGGAAGAGACCCAGTACTTC. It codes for CASSQGGEETQYF.

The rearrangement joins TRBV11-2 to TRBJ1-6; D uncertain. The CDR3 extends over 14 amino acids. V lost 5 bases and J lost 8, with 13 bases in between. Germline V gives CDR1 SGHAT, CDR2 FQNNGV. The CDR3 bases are TGTGCCAGCAGCCAGGTTAGGTCCCATTCACCCCTCCACTTT. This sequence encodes CASSQVRSHSPLHF.

CDR3 nucleotide sequence: TGTGCCAGCAGCTTCTCCGCGTATATGGGACAGGGCCCCCACGAGCAGTACGTC. This sequence encodes CASSFSAYMGQGPHEQYV. This chain links TRBV7-8 with TRBJ2-7, with 9 nucleotides matching TRBD1. The CDR3 length is 18 residues. CDR1 and CDR2 (germline): SGHVS, FQNEAQ. Unmatched junction bases numbered 17, after V lost 3 bases and J lost 5 bases.

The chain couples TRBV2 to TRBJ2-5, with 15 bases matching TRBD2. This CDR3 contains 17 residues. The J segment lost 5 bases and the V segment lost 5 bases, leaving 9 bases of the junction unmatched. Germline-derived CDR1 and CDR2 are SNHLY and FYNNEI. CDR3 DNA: TGTGCCAGCAGTCCCGGACTAGCGGGGGGGCAGGACGAGACCCAGTACTTC. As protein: CASSPGLAGGQDETQYF.

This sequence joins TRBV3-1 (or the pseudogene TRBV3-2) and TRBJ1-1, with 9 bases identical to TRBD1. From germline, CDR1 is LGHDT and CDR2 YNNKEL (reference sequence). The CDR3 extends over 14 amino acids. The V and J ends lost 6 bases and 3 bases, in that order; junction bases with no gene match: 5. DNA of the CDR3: TGTGCCAGCAGAGATACAGGGGGCGACACTGAAGCTTTCTTT. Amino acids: CASRDTGGDTEAFF.

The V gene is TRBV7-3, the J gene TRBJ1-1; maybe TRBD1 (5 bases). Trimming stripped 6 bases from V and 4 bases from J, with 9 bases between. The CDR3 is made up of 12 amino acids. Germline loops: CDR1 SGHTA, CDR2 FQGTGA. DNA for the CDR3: TGTGCCAGCAGTGGGGGAGGCACTGAAGCTTTCTTT. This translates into CASSGGGTEAFF. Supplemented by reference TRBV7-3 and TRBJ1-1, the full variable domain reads GAGVSQTPSNKVTEKGKYVELRCDPISGHTALYWYRQSLGQGPEFLIYFQGTGAADDSGLPNDRFFAVRPEGSVSTLKIQRTERGDSAVYLCASSGGGTEAFFGQGTRLTVV.

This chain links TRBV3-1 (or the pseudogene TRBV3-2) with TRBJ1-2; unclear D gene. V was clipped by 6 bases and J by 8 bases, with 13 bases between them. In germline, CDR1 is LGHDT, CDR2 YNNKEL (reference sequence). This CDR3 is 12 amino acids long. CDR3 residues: CASRLGHSGYTF. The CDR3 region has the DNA TGTGCCAGCAGACTTGGGCATTCGGGCTACACCTTC.

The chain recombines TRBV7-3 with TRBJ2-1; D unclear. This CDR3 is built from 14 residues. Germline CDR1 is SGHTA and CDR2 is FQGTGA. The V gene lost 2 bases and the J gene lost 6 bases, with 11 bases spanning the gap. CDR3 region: CASSLQVNSNEQFF. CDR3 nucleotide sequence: TGTGCCAGCAGCTTACAGGTTAACAGCAATGAGCAGTTCTTC.

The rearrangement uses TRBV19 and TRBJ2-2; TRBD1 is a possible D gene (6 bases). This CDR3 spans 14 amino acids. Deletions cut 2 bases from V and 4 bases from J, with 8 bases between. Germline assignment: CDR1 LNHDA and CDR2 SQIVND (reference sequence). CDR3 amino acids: CASSISGVTGELFF. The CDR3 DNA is TGTGCCAGTAGTATATCAGGGGTCACCGGGGAGCTGTTTTTT.

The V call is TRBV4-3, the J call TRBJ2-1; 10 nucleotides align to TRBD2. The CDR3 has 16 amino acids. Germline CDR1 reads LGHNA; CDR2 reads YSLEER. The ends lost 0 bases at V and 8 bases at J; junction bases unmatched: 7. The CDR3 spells CASSQDGSGGAHEQFF. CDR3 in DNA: TGCGCCAGCAGCCAAGATGGGAGCGGGGGGGCCCATGAGCAGTTCTTC.

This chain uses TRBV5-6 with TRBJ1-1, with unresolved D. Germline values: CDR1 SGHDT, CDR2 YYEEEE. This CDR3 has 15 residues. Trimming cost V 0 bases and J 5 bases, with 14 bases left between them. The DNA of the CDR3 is TGTGCCAGCAGCTTGGTCGGTCAAGTACGAACTGAAGCTTTCTTT. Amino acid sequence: CASSLVGQVRTEAFF.

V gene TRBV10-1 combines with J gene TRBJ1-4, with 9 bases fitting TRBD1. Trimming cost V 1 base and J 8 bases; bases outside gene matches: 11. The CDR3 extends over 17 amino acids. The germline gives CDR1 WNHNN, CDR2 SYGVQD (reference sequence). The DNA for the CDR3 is TGCGCCAGCAGTGAGTGTGACAGGGGGATCGAGCGGGAAAAACTGTTTTTT. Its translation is CASSECDRGIEREKLFF.

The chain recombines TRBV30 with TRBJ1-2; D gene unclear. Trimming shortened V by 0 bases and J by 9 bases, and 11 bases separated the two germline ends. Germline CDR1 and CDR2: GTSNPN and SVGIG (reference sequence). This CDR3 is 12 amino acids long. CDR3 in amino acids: CAWSVSGSSYTF. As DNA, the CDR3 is TGTGCCTGGAGTGTTAGCGGGAGTAGCTACACCTTC.

CDR3 residues: CSGWSTTTDTQYF. The CDR3 DNA reads as TGCTCAGGATGGTCTACCACCACAGATACGCAGTATTTT. This chain connects TRBV29-1 to TRBJ2-3; no clear D. Germline V gene data show CDR1 as SQVTM and CDR2 as ANQGSEA. The CDR3 runs to 13 residues.

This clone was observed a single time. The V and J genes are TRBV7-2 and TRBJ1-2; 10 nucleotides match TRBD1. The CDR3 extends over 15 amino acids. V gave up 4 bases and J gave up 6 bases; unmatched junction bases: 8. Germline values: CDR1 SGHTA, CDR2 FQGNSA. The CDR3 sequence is CASSSRQGASHGYTF. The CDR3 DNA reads TGTGCCAGCAGCTCCCGACAGGGGGCTTCGCATGGCTACACCTTC.

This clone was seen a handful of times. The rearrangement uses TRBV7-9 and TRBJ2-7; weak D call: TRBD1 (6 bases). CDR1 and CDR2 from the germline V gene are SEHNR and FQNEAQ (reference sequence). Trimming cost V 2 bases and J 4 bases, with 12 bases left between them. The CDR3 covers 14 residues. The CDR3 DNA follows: TGTGCCAGCAGCTTAACAGGGAAGTCGTACGAGCAGTACTTC. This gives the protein CASSLTGKSYEQYF. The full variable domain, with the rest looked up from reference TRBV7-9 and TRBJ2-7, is DTGVSQNPRHKITKRGQNVTFRCDPISEHNRLYWYRQTLGQGPEFLTYFQNEAQLEKSRLLSDRFSAERPKGSFSTLEIQRTEQGDSAMYLCASSLTGKSYEQYFGPGTRLTVT.

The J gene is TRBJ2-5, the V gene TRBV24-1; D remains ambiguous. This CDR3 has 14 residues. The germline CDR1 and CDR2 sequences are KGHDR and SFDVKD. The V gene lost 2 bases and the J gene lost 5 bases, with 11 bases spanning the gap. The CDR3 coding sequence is TGTGCCACCAGTGATTCATACCGCGCCGAGACCCAGTACTTC. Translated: CATSDSYRAETQYF.

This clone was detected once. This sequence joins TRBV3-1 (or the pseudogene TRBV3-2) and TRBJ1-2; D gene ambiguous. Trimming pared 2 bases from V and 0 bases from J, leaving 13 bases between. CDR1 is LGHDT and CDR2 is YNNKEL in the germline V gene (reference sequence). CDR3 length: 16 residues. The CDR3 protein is CASSQSFGVSNYGYTF. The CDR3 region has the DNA TGTGCCAGCAGCCAATCATTCGGGGTGTCTAACTATGGCTACACCTTC.

CDR3 sequence: CASSPIGGATDTQYF. CDR3 coding DNA: TGTGCCAGCTCACCAATCGGGGGGGCAACAGATACGCAGTATTTT. V usage is TRBV18 and J usage is TRBJ2-3, with 8 bases aligning to TRBD2. The CDR3 consists of 15 residues. V was clipped by 2 bases and J by 3 bases; unmatched bases: 4. Germline CDR1 and CDR2: KGHSH and LQKENI. Based on the CDR3 plus reference TRBV18 and TRBJ2-3, the full variable domain is NAGVMQNPRHLVRRRGQEARLRCSPMKGHSHVYWYRQLPEEGLKFMVYLQKENIIDESGMPKERFSAEFPKEGPSILRIQQVVRGDSAAYFCASSPIGGATDTQYFGPGTRLTVL.

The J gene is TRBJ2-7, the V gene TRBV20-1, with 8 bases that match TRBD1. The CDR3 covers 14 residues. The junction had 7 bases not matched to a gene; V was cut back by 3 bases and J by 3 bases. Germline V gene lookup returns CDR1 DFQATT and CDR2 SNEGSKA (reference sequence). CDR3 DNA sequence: TGCAGTGCTAGTGGGAGGACAGGGCGCTACGAGCAGTACGTC. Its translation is CSASGRTGRYEQYV.

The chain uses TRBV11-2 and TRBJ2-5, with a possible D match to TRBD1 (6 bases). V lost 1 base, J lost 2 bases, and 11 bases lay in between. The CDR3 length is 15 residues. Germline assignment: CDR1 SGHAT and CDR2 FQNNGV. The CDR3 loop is CASSLADRMQETQYF. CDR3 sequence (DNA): TGTGCCAGCAGCTTAGCCGACAGGATGCAAGAGACCCAGTACTTC.

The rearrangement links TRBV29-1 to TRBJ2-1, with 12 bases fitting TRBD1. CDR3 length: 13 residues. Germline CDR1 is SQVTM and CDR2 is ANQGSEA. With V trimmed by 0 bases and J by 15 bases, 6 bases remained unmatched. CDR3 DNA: TGCAGCGTTGAAGATCACCGGGACAGGGGGCCGTTCTTC. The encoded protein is CSVEDHRDRGPFF.

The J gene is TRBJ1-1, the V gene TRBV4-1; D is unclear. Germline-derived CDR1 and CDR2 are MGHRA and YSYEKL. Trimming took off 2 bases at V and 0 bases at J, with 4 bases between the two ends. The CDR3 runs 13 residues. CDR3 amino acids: CASSQIMNTEAFF. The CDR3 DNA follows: TGCGCCAGCAGCCAAATCATGAACACTGAAGCTTTCTTT.

For the CDR3, the DNA is TGTGCCAGCTCATCCGGAGGGGGGGACATCCGCTCTGGAAACACCATATATTTT. Protein product: CASSSGGGDIRSGNTIYF. This chain joins TRBV18 and TRBJ1-3; D might be TRBD1 (6 bases). From germline, CDR1 is KGHSH and CDR2 LQKENI. V lost 5 bases and J lost 0, with 20 bases in between. This CDR3 is built from 18 residues. Full variable domain (remainder filled in from reference TRBV18 and TRBJ1-3): NAGVMQNPRHLVRRRGQEARLRCSPMKGHSHVYWYRQLPEEGLKFMVYLQKENIIDESGMPKERFSAEFPKEGPSILRIQQVVRGDSAAYFCASSSGGGDIRSGNTIYFGEGSWLTVV.

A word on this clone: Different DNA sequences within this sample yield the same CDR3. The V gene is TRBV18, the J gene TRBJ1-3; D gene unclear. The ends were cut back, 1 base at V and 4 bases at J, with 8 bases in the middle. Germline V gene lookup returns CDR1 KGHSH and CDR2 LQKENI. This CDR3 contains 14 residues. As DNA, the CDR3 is TGTGCCAGCTCACCACGCGGGCCAGGAAACACCATATATTTT. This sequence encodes CASSPRGPGNTIYF. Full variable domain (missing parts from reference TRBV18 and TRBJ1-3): NAGVMQNPRHLVRRRGQEARLRCSPMKGHSHVYWYRQLPEEGLKFMVYLQKENIIDESGMPKERFSAEFPKEGPSILRIQQVVRGDSAAYFCASSPRGPGNTIYFGEGSWLTVV.

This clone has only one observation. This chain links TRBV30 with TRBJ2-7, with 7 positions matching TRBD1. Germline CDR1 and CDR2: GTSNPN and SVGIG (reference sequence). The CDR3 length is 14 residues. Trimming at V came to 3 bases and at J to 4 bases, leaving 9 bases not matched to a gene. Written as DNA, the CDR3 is TGTGCCTGGAGGCCCAGGGGCAGGGGGTACGAGCAGTACTTC. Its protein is CAWRPRGRGYEQYF.